The clone carrying this T cell receptor (beta chain) has at least ten counts. Its antigen is as yet unknown. The CDR3 runs 13 residues. The V end lost 2 bases, the J end lost 1 base, and 5 bases lay between the germline ends. This sample is drawn from a study of Graves' ophthalmopathy and Graves' hyperthyroidism. Study-level background: Ahead of any treatment, peripheral blood was obtained at the initial diagnosis.

Amplification from RNA transcripts yielded the TCR beta CDR3 regions. Second-round multiplex PCR came after a first-round RT-PCR that employed HTBI primers. One entry per CDR3 protein results from TCRdb running MiXCR on the multiplex PCR reads. The sample consists of roughly 400,000 distinct CDR3 sequences, 15% of them appearing once. Study-wide findings and caveats: Among expanded thyroid clonotypes above 0.001 frequency, most also occurred in blood.

V gene TRBV12-3 or TRBV12-4 combines with J gene TRBJ2-5; D gene uncertain. The clonotype comes from a woman younger than 30 with stable Graves' hyperthyroidism. The sequenced sample consisted of peripheral blood. The CDR3 region has the DNA TGTGCCAGCAGTTTACAGCGCCAAGAGACCCAGTACTTC. It encodes CASSLQRQETQYF.